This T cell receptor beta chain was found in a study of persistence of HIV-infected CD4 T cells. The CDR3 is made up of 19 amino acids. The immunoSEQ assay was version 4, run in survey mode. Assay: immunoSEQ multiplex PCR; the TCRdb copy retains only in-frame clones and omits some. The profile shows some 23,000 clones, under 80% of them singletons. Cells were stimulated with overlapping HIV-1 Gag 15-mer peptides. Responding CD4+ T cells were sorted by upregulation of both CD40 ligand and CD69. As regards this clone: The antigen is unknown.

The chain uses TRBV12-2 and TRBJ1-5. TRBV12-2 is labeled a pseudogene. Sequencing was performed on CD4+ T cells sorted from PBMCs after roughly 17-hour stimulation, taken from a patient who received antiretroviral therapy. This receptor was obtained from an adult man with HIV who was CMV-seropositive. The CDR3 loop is CASRLARGDTTFSNQPQHF. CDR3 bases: TGTGCAAGTCGCTTAGCGAGGGGGGACACCACCTTTAGCAATCAGCCCCAGCATTTT.